This TCR beta chain was captured by sequencing in a study of T cells in localized non-small cell lung cancer. Study-level findings and limits: Those with higher blood T cell density had longer overall survival. The study detected a median about 57 of the top 100 tumor clones in adjacent lung. As only one tumor region underwent sequencing, heterogeneity remains possible.

The V gene's germline CDR1 is LNHDA and CDR2 SQIVND (reference sequence). The ends were cut back, 3 bases at V and 2 bases at J, with 10 bases in the middle. The CDR3 extends over 14 amino acids. A note on this clone: No antigen is known for it.

Assay used: immunoSEQ multiplex PCR; TCRdb lists only in-frame clones, some missing. The table shows approximately 33,000 clones, with around nine tenths occurring only once. The sequencing here drew on peripheral blood, taken before any cancer treatment. This chain connects TRBV19 to TRBJ2-5; the D gene is possibly TRBD2 (5 bases). The sequence came from a female donor aged 60 or older with stage I lung adenocarcinoma. CDR3 nucleotides: TGTGCCAGTAGTATGGTAGGGAGTCAAGAGACCCAGTACTTC. Amino acids: CASSMVGSQETQYF.